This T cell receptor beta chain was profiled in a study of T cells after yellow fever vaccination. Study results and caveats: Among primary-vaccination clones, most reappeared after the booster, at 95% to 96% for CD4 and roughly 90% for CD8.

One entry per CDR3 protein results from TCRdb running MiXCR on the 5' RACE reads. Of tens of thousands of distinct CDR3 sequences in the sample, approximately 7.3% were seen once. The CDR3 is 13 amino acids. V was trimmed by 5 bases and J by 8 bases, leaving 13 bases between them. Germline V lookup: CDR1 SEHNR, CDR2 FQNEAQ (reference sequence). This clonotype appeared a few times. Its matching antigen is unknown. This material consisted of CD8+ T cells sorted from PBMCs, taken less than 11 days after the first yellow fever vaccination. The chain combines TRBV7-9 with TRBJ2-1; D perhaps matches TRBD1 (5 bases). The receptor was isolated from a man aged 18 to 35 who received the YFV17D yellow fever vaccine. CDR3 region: CASSQPRGHEQFF. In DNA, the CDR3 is TGTGCCAGCAGCCAACCTAGGGGTCATGAGCAGTTCTTC.